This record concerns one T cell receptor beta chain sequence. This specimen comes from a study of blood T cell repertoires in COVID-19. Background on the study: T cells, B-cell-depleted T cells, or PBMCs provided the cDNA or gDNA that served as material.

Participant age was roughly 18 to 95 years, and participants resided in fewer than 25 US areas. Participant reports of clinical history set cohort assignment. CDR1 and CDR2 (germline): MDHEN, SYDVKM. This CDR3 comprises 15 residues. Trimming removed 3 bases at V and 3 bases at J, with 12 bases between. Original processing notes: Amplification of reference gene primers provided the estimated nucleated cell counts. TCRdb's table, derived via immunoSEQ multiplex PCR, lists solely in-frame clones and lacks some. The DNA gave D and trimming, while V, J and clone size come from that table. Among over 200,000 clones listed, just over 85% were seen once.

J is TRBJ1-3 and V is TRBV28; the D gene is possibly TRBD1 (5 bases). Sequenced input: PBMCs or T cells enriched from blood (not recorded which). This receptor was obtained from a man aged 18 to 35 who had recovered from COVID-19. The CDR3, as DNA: TGTGCCAGCAGTTTTGGGCCAGGGTTTGGAAACACCATATATTTT. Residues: CASSFGPGFGNTIYF.